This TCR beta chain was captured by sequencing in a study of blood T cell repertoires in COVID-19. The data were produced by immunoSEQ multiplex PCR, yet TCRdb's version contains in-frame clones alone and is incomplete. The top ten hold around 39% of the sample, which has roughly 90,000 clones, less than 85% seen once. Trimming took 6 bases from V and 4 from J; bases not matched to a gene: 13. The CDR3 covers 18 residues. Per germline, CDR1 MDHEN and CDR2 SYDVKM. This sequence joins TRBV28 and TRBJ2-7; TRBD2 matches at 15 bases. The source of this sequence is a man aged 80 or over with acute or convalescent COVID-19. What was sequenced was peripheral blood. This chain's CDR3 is CASRRVHGTSGRTYEQYF. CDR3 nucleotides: TGTGCCAGCAGGCGGGTTCACGGGACTAGCGGGAGGACGTACGAGCAGTACTTC.